The T cell receptor (beta chain) under discussion was sequenced for a study of CD8+ T cells in alopecia areata (dated by TCRdb to between 2017 and 2018). Looking at the study overall: Treated patients were enrolled in an open-label pilot trial of oral tofacitinib, 5 to 10 mg twice daily, for moderate-to-severe alopecia areata. Patients stayed on tofacitinib for 6 to 18 months and then had 6 months of follow-up off drug so that delayed response and recurrence could be assessed. In treated patients, disease severity was measured using the SALT score, which gives the percentage of scalp surface area affected. To study T cell clonal expansion in alopecia areata, the researchers applied high-throughput TCRbeta sequencing to both the C3H/HeJ mouse model and human patients. Scalp tissue and sorted CD4+ and CD8+ peripheral blood T cells from patchy and totalis/universalis alopecia areata patients and from healthy controls were covered by human TCRbeta sequencing. Tofacitinib-treated patients had biopsies at baseline and at 4 and 24 weeks of treatment, with a later scalp biopsy in several patients. Clonality in the scalp was compared among normal scalp (n=4), patchy alopecia areata scalp (n=8), and alopecia totalis/universalis scalp (n=8). RNA came from the PAXgene miRNA kit for fixed scalp, the miRNeasy kit for PBMCs, and the RNeasy kit for mouse skin. TCRbeta CDR3 regions were amplified by immunoSEQ multiplex PCR with 35 Vbeta forward and 13 Jbeta reverse primers.

Libraries were prepared through the immunoSEQ multiplex PCR assay. RNA was extracted from all samples and reverse transcribed into cDNA as template for TCR sequencing. SuperScript III was used for first-strand cDNA synthesis, primed with a 2:1 mix of oligo-dT and random hexamers. A synthetic immune receptor repertoire was used to gauge amplification bias, and whatever bias remained was removed computationally. Per the authors' processing: After raw reads were preprocessed to remove errors, the CDR3 was defined following IMGT conventions as running from the conserved cysteine to phenylalanine. To get clonality, Shannon entropy was normalized by log2 of the number of productive unique TCRs and the result was subtracted from 1. CD4 or CD8 identity of scalp clones was inferred by cross-referencing scalp TCRbeta sequences with sorted blood CD4 and CD8 repertoires. TCRdb retrieved this table from immuneACCESS and kept in-frame rearrangements only. Not all clones are present; in checked studies, unresolved V genes account for under half, and no reason is known for the remainder. V, J and clone size derive from that table, while D and trimming were established from the DNA sequence. This sample holds about 88,000 clones; roughly 40% were observed only once. The top ten hold more than 15% of the sample.

Per the publication, the time point label means: 24 weeks on oral tofacitinib. Interpreted using the paper, the treatment or condition label stands for: oral pan-JAK inhibitor, 5-10 mg twice daily. From alopecia areata patients, peripheral blood was collected along with lesional scalp punch biopsies. PBMCs were isolated by density centrifugation and stained for CD3, CD4 and CD8, and CD4+ and CD8+ T cells were sorted on a FACSAria. Looking up the germline V gene (reference sequence) yields CDR1 GTSNPN and CDR2 SVGIG. V is cut by 5 bases and J by 0 bases, and the space between the germline ends is 14 bases. Measured from the cysteine to the phenylalanine, the CDR3 is 15 residues long. The sequence is cut down to CDR3 DNA, 45 bases in frame from base 1. Comments on this clone: Its antigen is still unknown. No per-base quality is available; no much larger clone lies one base away.

What the work shows at the level of the full study, not this receptor alone: Because the treated cohort was small and included a single nonresponder, larger studies are needed to assess links between baseline CD8+ expansion and response. Compared with normal scalp, lesional scalp had higher clonality and more expanded CD8+ clones, particularly in alopecia totalis/universalis, a pattern that suggests antigenic drive. TCR sequences shared between patients were less clear than in mice, possibly partly because of HLA diversity in the patient population. Resident alphabeta T cells in normal human skin are also sequenced, complicating scalp TCR repertoire analysis, unlike mouse skin dominated by gammadelta T cells. Tofacitinib significantly decreased scalp clonality and the number of expanded CD8+ clones among the top 100 scalp clones. During tofacitinib treatment, many expanded lesional clones remained in scalp and blood, and this persistence may partly explain relapse after treatment is stopped.

This TCR was sampled from a human donor with alopecia areata. Sequencing was performed on CD8+ T cells sorted from blood, taken at week 24, from a patient treated with tofacitinib. The V and J segments used are TRBV30 and TRBJ1-3, and TRBD1 may be the D gene, going by 6 matching bases. The DNA sequence is given as TGTGCCTGGCCTTTGGGGGCTCACTCTGGAAACACCATATATTTT. It translates to CAWPLGAHSGNTIYF.